The present entry profiles one T cell receptor (beta chain) with its context. Original data processing: Quantification of nucleated cells was approximated via reference gene primer amplification. Libraries were prepared by immunoSEQ multiplex PCR; TCRdb keeps only in-frame clonotypes and omits some of them. The DNA was the basis for D and trimming; V, J and clone size are from that table. The sample lists a few hundred thousand clones, 86% seen once, with 6.2% in the top ten. CDR3 length equals 16 residues. Germline CDR1 MNHEY, CDR2 SVGAGI. The V and J ends lost 2 bases and 7 bases, in that order; junction bases with no gene match: 5. This entry comes from a study of blood T cell repertoires in COVID-19. Overall study: Sample material is recorded as cDNA or gDNA derived from T cells, B-cell-depleted T cells, or PBMCs.

This receptor was taken from a man aged 55 to 69 with acute or convalescent COVID-19. Sequenced input: peripheral blood. The chain employs TRBV6-5 and TRBJ2-1; 13 bases are shared with TRBD2. CDR3 coding DNA: TGTGCCAGCAGTTACCGTCAACTAGCGGGAGGGAATGAGCAGTTCTTC. This sequence encodes CASSYRQLAGGNEQFF.